This paragraph reports one T cell receptor beta chain. What it binds is unknown. Method: immunoSEQ multiplex PCR; TCRdb's copy keeps in-frame clones and lacks some. The sample lists about 55,000 clones, approximately 80% occurring once. These data come from a study of OX40 agonist ivuxolimab in advanced cancers. Findings and limits, study-wide: What antigens the expanded peripheral T cells recognized was never established. CD8+ T cells showed, on average, more clonal expansion than CD4+ cells.

CDR1 is SNHLY, CDR2 FYNNEI, per germline. The CDR3 runs 16 residues. V dropped 6 bases and J dropped 2; count of bases not matched to a gene: 5. The chain carries TRBV2 and TRBJ2-6; TRBD1 matches at 9 bases. This TCR was recovered from an adult with an advanced solid tumor such as melanoma, head and neck, liver or kidney cancer. The starting material was CD4+ or CD8+ T cells sorted from blood, obtained in a trial of the OX40 agonist ivuxolimab. The CDR3 region has the DNA TGTGCCAGCAGCCCGGGACAGGGACCTGGGGCCAACGTCCTGACTTTC. It codes for CASSPGQGPGANVLTF. The entire variable domain, with the rest obtained from reference TRBV2 and TRBJ2-6, is as follows: EPEVTQTPSHQVTQMGQEVILRCVPISNHLYFYWYRQILGQKVEFLVSFYNNEISEKSEIFDDQFSVERPDGSNFTLKIRSTKLEDSAMYFCASSPGQGPGANVLTFGAGSRLTVL.